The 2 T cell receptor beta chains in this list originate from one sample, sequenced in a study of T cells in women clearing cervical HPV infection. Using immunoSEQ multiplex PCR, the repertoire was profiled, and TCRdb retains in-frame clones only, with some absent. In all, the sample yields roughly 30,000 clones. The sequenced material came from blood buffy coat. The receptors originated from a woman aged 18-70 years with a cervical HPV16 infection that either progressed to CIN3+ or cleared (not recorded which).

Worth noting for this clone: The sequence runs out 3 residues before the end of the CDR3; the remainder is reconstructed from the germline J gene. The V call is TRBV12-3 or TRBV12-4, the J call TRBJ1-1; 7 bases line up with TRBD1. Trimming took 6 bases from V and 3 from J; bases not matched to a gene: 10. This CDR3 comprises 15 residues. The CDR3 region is CASRPTGNDDTEAFF. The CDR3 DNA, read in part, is TGTGCCAGCAGACCGACAGGGAACGACGACACTGAA.

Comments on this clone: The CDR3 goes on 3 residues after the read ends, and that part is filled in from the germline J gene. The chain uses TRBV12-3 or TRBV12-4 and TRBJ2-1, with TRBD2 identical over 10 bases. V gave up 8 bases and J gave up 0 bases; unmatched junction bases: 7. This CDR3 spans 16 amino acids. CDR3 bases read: TGTGCCAGCTGCGTTAGCGGGAGGTTCTCCTACAATGAG. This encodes CASCVSGRFSYNE. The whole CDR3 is CASCVSGRFSYNEQFF.